The clone carrying this T cell receptor (beta chain) appeared many times. This record comes from a study of Graves' ophthalmopathy and Graves' hyperthyroidism. As the template, RNA transcripts were used to amplify TCR beta CDR3 regions. HTBI primers were employed in first-round RT-PCR, then a second-round multiplex PCR followed. TCRdb itself ran the multiplex PCR reads through MiXCR, one entry per CDR3 protein. The sample includes 300,000 to 400,000 distinct CDR3 sequences, around a sixth of them seen just once. Pregnant or lactating patients and those with other autoimmune diseases or uncontrolled infections were excluded. Trimming removed 5 bases at V and 0 bases at J, with 5 bases between. In germline, CDR1 is MNHEY, CDR2 SMNVEV (reference sequence). The CDR3 sequence is 13 residues long.

V usage is TRBV27 and J usage is TRBJ1-5; no reliable D call. The sequence was obtained from an adult man with Graves' ophthalmopathy. Sequenced: peripheral blood. CDR3 sequence (DNA): TGTGCCAGCAGTACGTATAGCAATCAGCCCCAGCATTTT. Its protein is CASSTYSNQPQHF.